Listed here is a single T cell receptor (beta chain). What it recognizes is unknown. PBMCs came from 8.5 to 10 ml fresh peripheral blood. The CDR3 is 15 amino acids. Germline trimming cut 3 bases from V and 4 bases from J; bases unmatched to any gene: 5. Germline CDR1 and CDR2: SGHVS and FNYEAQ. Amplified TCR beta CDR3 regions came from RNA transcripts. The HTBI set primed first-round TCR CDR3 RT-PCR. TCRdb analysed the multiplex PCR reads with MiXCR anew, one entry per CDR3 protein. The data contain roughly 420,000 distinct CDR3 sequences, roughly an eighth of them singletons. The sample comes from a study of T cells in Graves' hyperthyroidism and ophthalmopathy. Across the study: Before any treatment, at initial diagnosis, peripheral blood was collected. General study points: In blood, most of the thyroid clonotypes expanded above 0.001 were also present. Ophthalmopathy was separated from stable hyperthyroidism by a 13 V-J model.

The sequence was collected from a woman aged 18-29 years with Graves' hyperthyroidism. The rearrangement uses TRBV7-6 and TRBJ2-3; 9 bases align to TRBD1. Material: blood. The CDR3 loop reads CASSFGTGLPDTQYF. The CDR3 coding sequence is TGTGCCAGCAGCTTCGGGACAGGGTTACCAGATACGCAGTATTTT.